Reported below is one TCR beta chain. A junction boundary mismatches the germline segment, possibly from a read error. The TCR alpha and TCR beta cDNA libraries, bearing sample barcodes and UMIs, were generated by 5'RACE using constant-segment primers. TCRdb redid the calling of the 5' RACE reads with MiXCR, one entry per CDR3 protein. The sample has under 550,000 distinct CDR3 sequences, about 20% seen once. The source of the sample is a study of T-cell memory formation after mild COVID-19. The CDR3 sequence is 14 residues long. CDR1 and CDR2 from the germline V gene are MNHEY and SVGAGI. The sequencing input was PBMCs or a T cell subset sorted from them (not recorded which). This TCR came from a man aged 18 to 30 who had mild COVID-19 (a few samples of this study predate the infection). Cell type and time point are not known. The chain couples TRBV6-5 to TRBJ1-2; D may be TRBD1 (5 bases). CDR3 region: CASSYSGEGTMLAF. DNA of the CDR3: TGTGCCAGCAGTTACTCGGGGGAGGGGACCATGCTTGCCTTC.